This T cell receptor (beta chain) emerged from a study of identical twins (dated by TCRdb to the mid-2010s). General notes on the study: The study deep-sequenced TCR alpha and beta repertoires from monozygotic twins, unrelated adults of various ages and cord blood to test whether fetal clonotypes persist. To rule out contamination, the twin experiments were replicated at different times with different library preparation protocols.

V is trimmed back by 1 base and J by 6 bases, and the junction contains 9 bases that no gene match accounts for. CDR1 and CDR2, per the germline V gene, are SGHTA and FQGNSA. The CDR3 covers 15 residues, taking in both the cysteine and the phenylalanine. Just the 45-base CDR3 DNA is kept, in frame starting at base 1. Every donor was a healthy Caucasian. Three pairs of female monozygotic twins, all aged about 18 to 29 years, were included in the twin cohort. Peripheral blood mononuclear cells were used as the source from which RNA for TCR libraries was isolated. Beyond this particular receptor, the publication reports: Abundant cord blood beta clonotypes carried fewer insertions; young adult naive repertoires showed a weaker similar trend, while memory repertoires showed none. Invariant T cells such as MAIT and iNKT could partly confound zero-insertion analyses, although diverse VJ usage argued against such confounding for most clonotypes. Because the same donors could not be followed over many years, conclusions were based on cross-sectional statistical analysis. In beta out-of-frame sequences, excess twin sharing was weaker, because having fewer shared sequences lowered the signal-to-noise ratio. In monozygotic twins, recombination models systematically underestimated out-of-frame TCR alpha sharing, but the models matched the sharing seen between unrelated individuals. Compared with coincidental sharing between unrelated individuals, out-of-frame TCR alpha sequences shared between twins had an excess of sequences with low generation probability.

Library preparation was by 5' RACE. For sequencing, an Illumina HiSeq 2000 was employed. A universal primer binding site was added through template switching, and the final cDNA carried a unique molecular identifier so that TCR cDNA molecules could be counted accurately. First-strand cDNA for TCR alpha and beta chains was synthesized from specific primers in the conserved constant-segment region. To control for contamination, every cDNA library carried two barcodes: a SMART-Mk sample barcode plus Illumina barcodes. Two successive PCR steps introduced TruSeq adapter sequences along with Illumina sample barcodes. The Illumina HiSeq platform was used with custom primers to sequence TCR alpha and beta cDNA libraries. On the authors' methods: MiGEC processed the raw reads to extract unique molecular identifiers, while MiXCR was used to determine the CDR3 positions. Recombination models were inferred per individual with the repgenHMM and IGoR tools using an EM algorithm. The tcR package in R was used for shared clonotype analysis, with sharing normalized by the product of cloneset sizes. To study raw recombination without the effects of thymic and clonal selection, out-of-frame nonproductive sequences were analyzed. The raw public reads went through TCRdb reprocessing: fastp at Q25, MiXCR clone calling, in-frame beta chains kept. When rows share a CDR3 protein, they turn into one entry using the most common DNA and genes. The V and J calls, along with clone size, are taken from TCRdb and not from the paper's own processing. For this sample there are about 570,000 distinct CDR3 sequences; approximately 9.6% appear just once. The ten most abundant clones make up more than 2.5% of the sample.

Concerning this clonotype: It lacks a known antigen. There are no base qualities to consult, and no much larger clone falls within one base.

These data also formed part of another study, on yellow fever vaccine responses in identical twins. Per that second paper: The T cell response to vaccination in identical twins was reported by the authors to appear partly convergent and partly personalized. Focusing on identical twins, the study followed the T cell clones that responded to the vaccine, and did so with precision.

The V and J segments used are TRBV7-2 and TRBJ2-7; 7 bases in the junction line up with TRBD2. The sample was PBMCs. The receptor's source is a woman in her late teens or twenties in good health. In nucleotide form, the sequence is TGTGCCAGCAGCTTAGTCGGTGGGGGGGTGGGCGAGCAGTACTTC. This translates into CASSLVGGGVGEQYF.